This T cell receptor beta chain originates from a study of shared clonotypes between healthy human individuals. Notes on the study in general: Clonotype sharing among the donors was expected to vary with sequencing depth.

Authors' processing steps: Without quality scores, immunoSEQ junctional reads could not be filtered like full-length reads. Using immunoSEQ multiplex PCR, the repertoire was profiled, and TCRdb retains in-frame clones only, with some absent. For V, J and clone size, that table is used; D and trimming come from the DNA. In the table there are about 730,000 clones, around 70% of which are singletons. In regard to this clone: Antigen: not known.

The V and J ends lost 4 bases and 0 bases respectively, with 10 bases between them. Germline V gives CDR1 KGHSH, CDR2 LQKENI. The CDR3 contains 15 residues. What was sequenced was memory CD4+ T cells sorted from blood. Specified subset: CD45RA-negative fraction. The receptor comes from a woman younger than 45 in good health. This chain joins TRBV18 and TRBJ1-3; possibly TRBD1 for D (6 bases). The CDR3 region has the DNA TGTGCCAGCTCACTCTCAGGGGCCTCTGGAAACACCATATATTTT. Translated, it gives CASSLSGASGNTIYF.